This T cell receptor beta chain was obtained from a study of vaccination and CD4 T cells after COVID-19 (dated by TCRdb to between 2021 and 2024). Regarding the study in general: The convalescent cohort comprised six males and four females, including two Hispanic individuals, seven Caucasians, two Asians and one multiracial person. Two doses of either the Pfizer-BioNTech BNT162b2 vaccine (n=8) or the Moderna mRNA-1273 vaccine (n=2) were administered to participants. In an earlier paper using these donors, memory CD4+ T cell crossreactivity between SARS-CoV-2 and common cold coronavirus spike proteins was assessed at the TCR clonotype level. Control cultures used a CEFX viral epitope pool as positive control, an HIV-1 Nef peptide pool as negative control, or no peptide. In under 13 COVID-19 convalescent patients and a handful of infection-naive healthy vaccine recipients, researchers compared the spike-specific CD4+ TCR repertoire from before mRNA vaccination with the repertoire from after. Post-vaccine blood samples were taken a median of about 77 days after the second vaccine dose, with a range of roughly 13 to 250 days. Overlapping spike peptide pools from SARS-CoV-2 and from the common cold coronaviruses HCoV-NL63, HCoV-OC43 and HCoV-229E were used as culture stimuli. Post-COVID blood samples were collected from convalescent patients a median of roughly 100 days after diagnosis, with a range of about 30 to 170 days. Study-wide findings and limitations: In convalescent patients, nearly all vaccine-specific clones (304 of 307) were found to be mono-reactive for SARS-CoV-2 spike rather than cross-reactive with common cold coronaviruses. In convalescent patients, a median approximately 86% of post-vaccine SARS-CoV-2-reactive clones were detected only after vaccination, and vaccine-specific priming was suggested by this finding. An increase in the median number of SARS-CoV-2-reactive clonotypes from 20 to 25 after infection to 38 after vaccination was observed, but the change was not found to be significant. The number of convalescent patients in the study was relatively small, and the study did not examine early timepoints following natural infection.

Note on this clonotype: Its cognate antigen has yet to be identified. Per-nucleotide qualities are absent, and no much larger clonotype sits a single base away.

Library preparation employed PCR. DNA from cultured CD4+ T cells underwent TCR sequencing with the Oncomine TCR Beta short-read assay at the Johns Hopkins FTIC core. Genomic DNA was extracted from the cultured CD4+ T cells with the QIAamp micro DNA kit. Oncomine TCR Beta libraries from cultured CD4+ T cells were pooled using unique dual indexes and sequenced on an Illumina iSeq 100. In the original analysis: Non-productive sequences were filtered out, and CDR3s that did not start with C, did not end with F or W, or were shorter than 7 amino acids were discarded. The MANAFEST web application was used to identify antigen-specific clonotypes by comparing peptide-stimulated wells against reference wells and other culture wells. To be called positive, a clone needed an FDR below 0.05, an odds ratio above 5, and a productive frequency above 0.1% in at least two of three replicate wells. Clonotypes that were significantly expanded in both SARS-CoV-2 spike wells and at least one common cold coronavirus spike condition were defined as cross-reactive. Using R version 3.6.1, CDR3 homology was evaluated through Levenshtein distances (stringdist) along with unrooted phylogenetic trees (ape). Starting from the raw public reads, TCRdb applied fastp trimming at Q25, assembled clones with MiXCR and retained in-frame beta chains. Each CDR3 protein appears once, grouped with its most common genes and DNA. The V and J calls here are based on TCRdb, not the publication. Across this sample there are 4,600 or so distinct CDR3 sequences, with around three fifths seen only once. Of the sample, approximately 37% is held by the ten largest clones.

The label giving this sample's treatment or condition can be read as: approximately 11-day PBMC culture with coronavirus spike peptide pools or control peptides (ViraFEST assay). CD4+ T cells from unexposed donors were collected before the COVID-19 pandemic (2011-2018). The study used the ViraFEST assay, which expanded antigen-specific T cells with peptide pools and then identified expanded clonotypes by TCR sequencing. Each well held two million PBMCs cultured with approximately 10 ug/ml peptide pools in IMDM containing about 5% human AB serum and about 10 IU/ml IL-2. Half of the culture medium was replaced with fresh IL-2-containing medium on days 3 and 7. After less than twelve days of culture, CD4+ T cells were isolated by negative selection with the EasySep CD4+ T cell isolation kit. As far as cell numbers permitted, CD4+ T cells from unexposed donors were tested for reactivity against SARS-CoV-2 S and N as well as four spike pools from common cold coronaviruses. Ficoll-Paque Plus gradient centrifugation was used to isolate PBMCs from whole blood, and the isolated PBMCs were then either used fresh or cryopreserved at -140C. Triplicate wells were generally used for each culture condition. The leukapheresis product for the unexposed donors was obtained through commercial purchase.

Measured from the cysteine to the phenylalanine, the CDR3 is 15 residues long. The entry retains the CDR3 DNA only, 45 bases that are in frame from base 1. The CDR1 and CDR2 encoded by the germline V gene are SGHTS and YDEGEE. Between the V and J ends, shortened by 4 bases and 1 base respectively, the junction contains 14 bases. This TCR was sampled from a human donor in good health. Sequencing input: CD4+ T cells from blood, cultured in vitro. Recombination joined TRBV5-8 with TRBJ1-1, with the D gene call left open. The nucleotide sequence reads TGTGCCAGCAGCCGCGCCGGGGTGGGGAACACTGAAGCTTTCTTT. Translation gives CASSRAGVGNTEAFF.